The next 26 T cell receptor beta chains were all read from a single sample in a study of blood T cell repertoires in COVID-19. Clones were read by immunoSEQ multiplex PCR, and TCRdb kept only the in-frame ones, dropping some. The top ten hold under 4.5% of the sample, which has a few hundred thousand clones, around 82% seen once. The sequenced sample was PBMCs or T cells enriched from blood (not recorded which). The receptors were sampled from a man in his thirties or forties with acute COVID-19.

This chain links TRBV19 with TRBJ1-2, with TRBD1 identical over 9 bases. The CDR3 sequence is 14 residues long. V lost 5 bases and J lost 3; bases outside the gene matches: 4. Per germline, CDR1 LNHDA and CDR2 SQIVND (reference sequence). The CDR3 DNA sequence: TGTGCCAGTAGTGCACAGGGGGCTGACTATGGCTACACCTTC. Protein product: CASSAQGADYGYTF. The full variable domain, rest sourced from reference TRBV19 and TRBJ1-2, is DGGITQSPKYLFRKEGQNVTLSCEQNLNHDAMYWYRQDPGQGLRLIYYSQIVNDFQKGDIAEGYSVSREKKESFPLTVTSAQKNPTAFYLCASSAQGADYGYTFGSGTRLTVV.

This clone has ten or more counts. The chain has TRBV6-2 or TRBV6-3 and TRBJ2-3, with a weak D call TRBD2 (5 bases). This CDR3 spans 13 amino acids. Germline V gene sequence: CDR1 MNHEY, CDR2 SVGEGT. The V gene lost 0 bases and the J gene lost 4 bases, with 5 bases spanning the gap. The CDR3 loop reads CASSYSGADTQYF. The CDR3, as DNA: TGTGCCAGCAGTTACTCCGGGGCAGATACGCAGTATTTT.

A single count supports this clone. Written as DNA, the CDR3 is TGTGCCAGACCCCAGGGGACGTTATATGGCTACACCTTC. Residues: CARPQGTLYGYTF. The rearrangement uses TRBV7-2 and TRBJ1-2; a weak D match, TRBD1 (6 bases). Trimming shortened V by 9 bases and J by 5 bases, and 16 bases separated the two germline ends. In germline, CDR1 is SGHTA, CDR2 FQGNSA. The CDR3 totals 13 residues.

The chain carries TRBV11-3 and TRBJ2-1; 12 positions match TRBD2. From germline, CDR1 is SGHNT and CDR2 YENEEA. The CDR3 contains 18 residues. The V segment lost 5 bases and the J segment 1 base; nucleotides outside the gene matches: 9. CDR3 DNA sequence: TGTGCCAGCAGCCCGTGGTCTAGCGGGGGGGAGTCCTACAATGAGCAGTTCTTC. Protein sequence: CASSPWSSGGESYNEQFF. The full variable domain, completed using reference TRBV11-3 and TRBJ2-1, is EAGVVQSPRYKIIEKKQPVAFWCNPISGHNTLYWYLQNLGQGPELLIRYENEEAVDDSQLPKDRFSAERLKGVDSTLKIQPAELGDSAVYLCASSPWSSGGESYNEQFFGPGTRLTVL.

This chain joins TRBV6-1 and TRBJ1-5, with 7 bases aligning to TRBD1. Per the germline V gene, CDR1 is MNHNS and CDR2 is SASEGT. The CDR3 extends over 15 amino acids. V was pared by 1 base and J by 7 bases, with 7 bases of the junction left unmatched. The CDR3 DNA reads TGTGCCAGCAGTGAAGAAGGGGGCGTACGGCAGCCCCAGCATTTT. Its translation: CASSEEGGVRQPQHF.

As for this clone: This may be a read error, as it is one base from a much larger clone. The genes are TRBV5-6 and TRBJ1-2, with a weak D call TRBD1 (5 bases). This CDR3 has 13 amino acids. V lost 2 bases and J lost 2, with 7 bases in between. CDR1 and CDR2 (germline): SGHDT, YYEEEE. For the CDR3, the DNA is TGTGCCAGCAGCTTAGGGGCCAACTATGGCTACACCTTC. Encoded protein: CASSLGANYGYTF.

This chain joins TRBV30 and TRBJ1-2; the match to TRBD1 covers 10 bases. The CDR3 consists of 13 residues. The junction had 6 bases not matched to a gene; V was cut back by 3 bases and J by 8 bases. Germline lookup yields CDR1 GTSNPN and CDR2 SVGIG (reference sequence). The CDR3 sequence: CAWRIGQGGGYTF. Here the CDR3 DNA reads TGTGCCTGGAGAATCGGACAGGGGGGCGGCTACACCTTC.

In nucleotides, the CDR3 is TGCGCCAGCAGTGATACGGCGGGGGGGGACAATGAGCAGTTCTTC. Translated: CASSDTAGGDNEQFF. V gene TRBV10-1 combines with J gene TRBJ2-1; the match to TRBD2 covers 9 bases. With V trimmed by 3 bases and J by 5 bases, 5 bases remained unmatched. The CDR3 extends over 15 amino acids. Germline values: CDR1 WNHNN, CDR2 SYGVQD (reference sequence).

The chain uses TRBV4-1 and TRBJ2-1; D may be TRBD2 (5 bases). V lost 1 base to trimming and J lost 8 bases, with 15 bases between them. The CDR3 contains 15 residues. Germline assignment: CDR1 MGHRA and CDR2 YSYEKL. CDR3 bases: TGCGCCAGCAGCCAAGGGTCTTCATGGGGAGATGAGCAGTTCTTC. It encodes CASSQGSSWGDEQFF.

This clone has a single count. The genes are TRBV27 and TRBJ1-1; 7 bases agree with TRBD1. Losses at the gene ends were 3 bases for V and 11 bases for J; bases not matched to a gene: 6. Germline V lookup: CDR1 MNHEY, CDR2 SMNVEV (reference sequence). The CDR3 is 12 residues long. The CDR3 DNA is TGTGCCAGCAGTTTTGTAGGGGGCGCTGCTTTCTTT. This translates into CASSFVGGAAFF.

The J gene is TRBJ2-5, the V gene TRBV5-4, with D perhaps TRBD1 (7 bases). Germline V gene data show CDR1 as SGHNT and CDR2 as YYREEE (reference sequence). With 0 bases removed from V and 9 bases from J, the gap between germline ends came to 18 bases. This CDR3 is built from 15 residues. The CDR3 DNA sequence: TGTGCCAGCAGCTTGGTAGGCCAGGGGGGAGCCGCCCAGTACTTC. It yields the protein CASSLVGQGGAAQYF.

The CDR3 spells CSVRGTEEQFF. The CDR3 coding sequence is TGCAGCGTTCGCGGTACGGAGGAGCAGTTCTTC. V usage is TRBV29-1 and J usage is TRBJ2-1; D is unresolved. The germline CDR1 and CDR2 sequences are SQVTM and ANQGSEA. This CDR3 region has 11 residues. Trimming pared 5 bases from V and 10 bases from J, leaving 12 bases between.

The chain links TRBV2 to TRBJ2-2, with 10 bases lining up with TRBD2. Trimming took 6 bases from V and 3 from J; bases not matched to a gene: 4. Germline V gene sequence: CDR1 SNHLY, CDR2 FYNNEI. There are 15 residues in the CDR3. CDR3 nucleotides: TGTGCCAGCAGGAGGAGCGGGGGGGACACCGGGGAGCTGTTTTTT. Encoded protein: CASRRSGGDTGELFF.

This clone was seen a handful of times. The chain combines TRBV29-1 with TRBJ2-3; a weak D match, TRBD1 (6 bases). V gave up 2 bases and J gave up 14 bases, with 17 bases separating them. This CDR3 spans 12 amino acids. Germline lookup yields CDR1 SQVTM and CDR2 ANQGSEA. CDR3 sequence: CSVEIMRQAVYF. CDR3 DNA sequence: TGCAGCGTTGAAATAATGAGACAGGCTGTGTATTTT.

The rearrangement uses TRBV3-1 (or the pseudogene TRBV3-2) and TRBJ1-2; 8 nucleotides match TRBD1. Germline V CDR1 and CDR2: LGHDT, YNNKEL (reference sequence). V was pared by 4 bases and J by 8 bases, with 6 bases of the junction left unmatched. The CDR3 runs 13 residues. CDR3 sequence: CASSPGQGWGYTF. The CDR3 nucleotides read TGTGCCAGCAGCCCTGGACAGGGCTGGGGCTACACCTTC.

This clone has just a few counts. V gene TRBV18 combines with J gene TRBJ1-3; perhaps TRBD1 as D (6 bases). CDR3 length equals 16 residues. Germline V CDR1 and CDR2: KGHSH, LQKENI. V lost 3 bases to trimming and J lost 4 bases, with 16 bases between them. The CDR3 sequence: CASSPGQPVGGNTIYF. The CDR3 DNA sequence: TGTGCCAGCTCACCGGGACAACCCGTAGGGGGAAACACCATATATTTT.

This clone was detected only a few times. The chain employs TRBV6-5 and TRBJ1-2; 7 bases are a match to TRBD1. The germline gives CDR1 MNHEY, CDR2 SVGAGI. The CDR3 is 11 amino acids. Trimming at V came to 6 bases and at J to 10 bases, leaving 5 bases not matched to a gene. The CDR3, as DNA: TGTGCCAGCAGCCGGGACAGCCTCTACACCTTC. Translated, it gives CASSRDSLYTF.

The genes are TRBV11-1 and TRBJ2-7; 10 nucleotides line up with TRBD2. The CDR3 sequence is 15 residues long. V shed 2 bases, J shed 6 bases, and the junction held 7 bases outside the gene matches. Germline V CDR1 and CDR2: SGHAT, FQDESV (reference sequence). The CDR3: CASSLKRGGIAEQYF. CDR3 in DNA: TGTGCCAGCAGCTTAAAGCGGGGGGGGATTGCCGAGCAGTACTTC. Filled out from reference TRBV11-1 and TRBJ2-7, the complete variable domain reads EAEVAQSPRYKITEKSQAVAFWCDPISGHATLYWYRQILGQGPELLVQFQDESVVDDSQLPKDRFSAERLKGVDSTLKIQPAELGDSAMYLCASSLKRGGIAEQYFGPGTRLTVT.

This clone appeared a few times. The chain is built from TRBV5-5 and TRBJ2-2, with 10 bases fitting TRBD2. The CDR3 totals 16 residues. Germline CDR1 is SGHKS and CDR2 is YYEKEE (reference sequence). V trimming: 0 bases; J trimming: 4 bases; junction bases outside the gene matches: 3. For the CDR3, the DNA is TGTGCCAGCAGCTTGGTGTCTAGCGGGGGCACCGGGGAGCTGTTTTTT. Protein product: CASSLVSSGGTGELFF.

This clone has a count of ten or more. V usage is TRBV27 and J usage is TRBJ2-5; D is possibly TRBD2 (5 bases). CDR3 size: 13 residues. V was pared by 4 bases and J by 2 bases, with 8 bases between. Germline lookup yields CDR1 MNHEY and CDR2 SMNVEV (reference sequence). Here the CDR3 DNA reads TGTGCCAGCAGTTCATTAGCGCAAGAGACCCAGTACTTC. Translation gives CASSSLAQETQYF.

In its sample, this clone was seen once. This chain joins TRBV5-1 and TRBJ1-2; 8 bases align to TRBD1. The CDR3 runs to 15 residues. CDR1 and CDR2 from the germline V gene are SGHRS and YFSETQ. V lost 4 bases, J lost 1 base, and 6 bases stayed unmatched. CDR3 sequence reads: CASSGRDRSNYGYTF. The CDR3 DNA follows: TGCGCCAGCAGCGGAAGGGACAGGAGTAACTATGGCTACACCTTC. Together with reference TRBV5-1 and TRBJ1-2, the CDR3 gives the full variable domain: KAGVTQTPRYLIKTRGQQVTLSCSPISGHRSVSWYQQTPGQGLQFLFEYFSETQRNKGNFPGRFSGRQFSNSRSEMNVSTLELGDSALYLCASSGRDRSNYGYTFGSGTRLTVV.

The CDR3 is CASSEVGGTTDTQYF. The CDR3 coding sequence is TGTGCCAGCAGTGAAGTCGGGGGGACCACAGATACGCAGTATTTT. The chain employs TRBV6-4 and TRBJ2-3; 7 nucleotides line up with TRBD2. CDR1 and CDR2 from the germline V gene are MRHNA and SNTAGT. The CDR3 contains 15 residues. With 3 bases clipped from V and 2 bases from J, the junction kept 5 bases outside the gene matches.

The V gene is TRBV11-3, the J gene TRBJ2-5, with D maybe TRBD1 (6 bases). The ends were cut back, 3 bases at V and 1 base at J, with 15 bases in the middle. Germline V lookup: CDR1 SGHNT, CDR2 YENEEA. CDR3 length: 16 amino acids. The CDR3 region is CASSFRGHLAQETQYF. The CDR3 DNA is TGTGCCAGCAGCTTCAGGGGACATCTAGCCCAAGAGACCCAGTACTTC.

In nucleotides, the CDR3 is TGCGCCAGCAGCCAGGCCAGGACAGGTTTCTATGGCTACACCTTC. Protein product: CASSQARTGFYGYTF. The chain links TRBV4-1 to TRBJ1-2; 7 positions match TRBD1. With V trimmed by 3 bases and J by 4 bases, 8 bases remained unmatched. The CDR3 totals 15 residues. Germline V gene lookup returns CDR1 MGHRA and CDR2 YSYEKL.

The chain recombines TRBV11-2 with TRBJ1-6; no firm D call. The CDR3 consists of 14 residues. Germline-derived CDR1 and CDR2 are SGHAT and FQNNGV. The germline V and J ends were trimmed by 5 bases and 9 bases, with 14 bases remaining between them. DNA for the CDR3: TGTGCCAGCAGCGCAGGTCCGAAAAGTTCACCCCTCCACTTT. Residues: CASSAGPKSSPLHF. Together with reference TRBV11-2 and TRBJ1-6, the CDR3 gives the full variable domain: EAGVAQSPRYKIIEKRQSVAFWCNPISGHATLYWYQQILGQGPKLLIQFQNNGVVDDSQLPKDRFSAERLKGVDSTLKIQPAKLEDSAVYLCASSAGPKSSPLHFGNGTRLTVT.

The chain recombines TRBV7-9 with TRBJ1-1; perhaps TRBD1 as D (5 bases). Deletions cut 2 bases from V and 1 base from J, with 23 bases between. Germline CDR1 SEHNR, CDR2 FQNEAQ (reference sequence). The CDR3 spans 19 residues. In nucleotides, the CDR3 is TGTGCCAGCAGCTTATTGGGATTGGGGGGGTTGGCCCCGAACACTGAAGCTTTCTTT. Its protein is CASSLLGLGGLAPNTEAFF.